This T cell receptor beta chain was sequenced during a study of radiation and T cells in renal cell carcinoma. Study-wide points: Without pretreatment biopsies, baseline tumor clonotype presence was undetermined. Compared with controls, irradiated tumors showed greater TCR clonality. In blood, top tumor clones expanded by 2 weeks, shrinking by 4.

V was pared by 10 bases and J by 3 bases, with 10 bases between. This CDR3 has 12 amino acids. The germline V gene has CDR1 ENHRY and CDR2 SYGVKD. As regards this clone: The antigen is not known.

Here immunoSEQ multiplex PCR was the method, and the copy in TCRdb shows in-frame clones only, minus some. The table includes around 15,000 clones, around 50% detected once. Sample treatment: 15 Gy SBRT to primary tumor, nephrectomy 4 weeks later. This TCR was sampled from a woman aged 60 to 75 with renal cell carcinoma. The V gene is TRBV10-3, the J gene TRBJ2-1; weak D call: TRBD2 (6 bases). The input for sequencing was tumor tissue, taken from a patient whose treatment included radiotherapy and nephrectomy. The CDR3 nucleotides read TGTGCCACCGGGCGGGGCTACAATGAGCAGTTCTTC. Its protein product is CATGRGYNEQFF.